The clone carrying this T cell receptor (beta chain) was counted only a few times. Antigen unknown. These data belong to a study of T-cell memory formation after mild COVID-19. The CDR3 is made up of 14 amino acids. Trimming left V 2 bases short and J 1 base short, with 8 bases between. Germline V CDR1 and CDR2: SGDLS, YYNGEE. General study findings and limits: Shrinking CD4+ clones resided mostly in CM and EM, and CD8+ ones in EMRA.

cDNA libraries for TCR alpha and TCR beta, carrying sample barcodes and UMIs, came from 5'RACE with constant-segment primers. TCRdb re-called the 5' RACE reads through MiXCR, storing one row per CDR3 protein. The sample consists of around 340,000 distinct CDR3 sequences, roughly 15% of them appearing once. The chain combines TRBV9 with TRBJ2-3; D gene ambiguous. The source material was PBMCs or a T cell subset sorted from them (not recorded which). The origin of this receptor is a man aged 18 to 30 who had mild COVID-19 (a few samples of this study predate the infection). Cell type and time point are not known. The DNA for the CDR3 is TGTGCCAGCAGCGTTTTGGTGGGCACAGATACGCAGTATTTT. This codes for CASSVLVGTDTQYF.